Listed here are 13 T cell receptor beta chains from one sample, sequenced in a study of T cell responses to AZD1222 COVID-19 vaccine. Libraries were prepared by immunoSEQ multiplex PCR; TCRdb keeps only in-frame clonotypes and omits some of them. The data contain approximately 190,000 clones, about 90% of them singletons. This specimen consisted of peripheral blood, obtained on day 0 of MenACWY control vaccination. These TCRs come from an adult in good health.

The rearrangement links TRBV27 to TRBJ1-4; 9 bases are a match to TRBD1. The CDR3 has 15 amino acids. From germline, CDR1 is MNHEY and CDR2 SMNVEV (reference sequence). Trimming took 5 bases from V and 7 from J; bases not matched to a gene: 8. The CDR3 sequence is CASSRRDRASEKLFF. The DNA of the CDR3 is TGTGCCAGCAGTCGCCGGGACAGGGCCAGTGAAAAACTGTTTTTT. Drawing the rest from reference TRBV27 and TRBJ1-4, the complete variable domain is EAQVTQNPRYLITVTGKKLTVTCSQNMNHEYMSWYRQDPGLGLRQIYYSMNVEVTDKGDVPEGYKVSRKEKRNFPLILESPSPNQTSLYFCASSRRDRASEKLFFGSGTQLSVL.

The V call is TRBV13, the J call TRBJ2-5, with D possibly matching TRBD2 (6 bases). This CDR3 region has 14 residues. V was clipped by 2 bases and J by 3 bases, with 10 bases between them. CDR1 is PRHDT and CDR2 is FYEKMQ in the germline V gene (reference sequence). CDR3 nucleotide sequence: TGTGCCAGCAGCTTAACGGGAGACGAAGAGACCCAGTACTTC. It translates to CASSLTGDEETQYF.

The chain recombines TRBV7-8 with TRBJ1-2, with TRBD1 as a possible D gene (5 bases). Germline V gives CDR1 SGHVS, CDR2 FQNEAQ. The CDR3 runs to 13 residues. Trimming pared 7 bases from V and 5 bases from J, leaving 14 bases between. The CDR3 DNA follows: TGTGCCAGCACCCCACTGGGGGGATATGGCTACACCTTC. Protein sequence: CASTPLGGYGYTF.

CDR3 DNA: TGTGCCCGCCGGGTGGGAAACATTCAGTACTTC. Its protein is CARRVGNIQYF. The chain joins TRBV30 to TRBJ2-4, with D uncertain. This CDR3 comprises 11 residues. From germline, CDR1 is GTSNPN and CDR2 SVGIG (reference sequence). With 8 bases removed from V and 6 bases from J, the gap between germline ends came to 11 bases.

The chain links TRBV5-6 to TRBJ2-2, with D perhaps TRBD1 or TRBD2 (5 bases each). Germline CDR1 reads SGHDT; CDR2 reads YYEEEE. The V gene lost 5 bases and the J gene lost 2 bases, with 13 bases spanning the gap. The CDR3 runs to 15 residues. CDR3 in amino acids: CASSYLGANTGELFF. Here the CDR3 DNA reads TGTGCCAGCAGTTACCTCGGGGCCAACACCGGGGAGCTGTTTTTT.

This clone was counted a single time. The chain has TRBV6-5 and TRBJ1-1; no clear D. With 8 bases removed from V and 3 bases from J, the gap between germline ends came to 13 bases. Germline CDR1 is MNHEY and CDR2 is SVGAGI. The CDR3 runs to 13 residues. This CDR3 is CASVELLDTEAFF. The CDR3 bases are TGTGCCAGCGTCGAACTCCTCGACACTGAAGCTTTCTTT.

J is TRBJ2-7 and V is TRBV5-4, with TRBD1 as a possible D gene (7 bases). The V and J ends lost 4 bases and 7 bases respectively, with 21 bases between them. The CDR3 is 15 amino acids. Germline V gene sequence: CDR1 SGHNT, CDR2 YYREEE (reference sequence). This CDR3 is CASSPEGQRRQEQYF. The CDR3 DNA is TGTGCCAGCAGCCCGGAGGGACAGCGCCGACAAGAGCAGTACTTC.

This rearrangement joins TRBV15 to TRBJ2-7; TRBD1 might be the D (6 bases). The V gene's germline CDR1 is LNHNV and CDR2 YYDKDF (reference sequence). V was trimmed by 4 bases and J by 4 bases, leaving 14 bases between them. CDR3 length equals 14 residues. The CDR3 loop is CATSTGTLGYEQYF. The CDR3 DNA is TGTGCCACCAGCACCGGGACACTGGGGTACGAGCAGTACTTC. Combining the CDR3 with reference TRBV15 and TRBJ2-7 gives the whole variable domain DAMVIQNPRYQVTQFGKPVTLSCSQTLNHNVMYWYQQKSSQAPKLLFHYYDKDFNNEADTPDNFQSRRPNTSFCFLDIRSPGLGDTAMYLCATSTGTLGYEQYFGPGTRLTVT.

The rearrangement joins TRBV5-6 to TRBJ1-6; D perhaps matches TRBD1 (5 bases). The germline V gene encodes CDR1 SGHDT and CDR2 YYEEEE. This CDR3 contains 12 residues. The germline V and J ends were trimmed by 1 base and 13 bases, with 9 bases remaining between them. CDR3 in DNA: TGTGCCAGCAGCTTGCTTGGGGGGCCCCTCCACTTT. Translation: CASSLLGGPLHF.

This clone appeared a single time. The chain has TRBV12-2 and TRBJ2-1; no check of the table's D call, TRBD2, against the DNA was made. TRBV12-2 is noted as a pseudogene. The CDR3 runs 15 residues. CDR3 in amino acids: CASRLARASWVEQFF. CDR3 in DNA: TGTGCAAGTCGCTTAGCGCGGGCTAGCTGGGTTGAGCAGTTCTTC.

This chain joins TRBV2 and TRBJ1-2; D is unclear. V lost 2 bases, J lost 4 bases, and 8 bases lay in between. CDR1 and CDR2 from the germline V gene are SNHLY and FYNNEI. This CDR3 spans 13 amino acids. The CDR3: CASSETQAYGYTF. In DNA, the CDR3 is TGTGCCAGCAGTGAAACTCAAGCCTATGGCTACACCTTC. Drawing the rest from reference TRBV2 and TRBJ1-2, the complete variable domain is EPEVTQTPSHQVTQMGQEVILRCVPISNHLYFYWYRQILGQKVEFLVSFYNNEISEKSEIFDDQFSVERPDGSNFTLKIRSTKLEDSAMYFCASSETQAYGYTFGSGTRLTVV.

The rearrangement joins TRBV11-1 to TRBJ2-7; 8 bases agree with TRBD1. This CDR3 comprises 13 residues. Germline CDR1 is SGHAT and CDR2 is FQDESV (reference sequence). Losses at the gene ends were 5 bases for V and 6 bases for J; bases not matched to a gene: 6. The CDR3, as DNA: TGTGCCAGCAGCCGAGGACAGGGTGGCGAGCAGTACTTC. Its translation: CASSRGQGGEQYF.

This chain joins TRBV12-3 or TRBV12-4 and TRBJ2-7, with a weak D call TRBD2 (6 bases). The CDR3 is 11 residues long. V was trimmed by 3 bases and J by 7 bases, leaving 7 bases between them. In DNA, the CDR3 is TGTGCCAGCAGTTTTGGGGGGGAGCAGTACTTC. Residues: CASSFGGEQYF.